This record concerns one T cell receptor (beta chain) sequence. This clonotype came up many times. Its binding antigen is unknown. No base quality information exists; no much larger clone differs at one position. These data come from a study of human T cells and chemical hapten exposure (dated by TCRdb to the early 2020s). Regarding the study in general: Libraries were combined into a pool for sequencing, and differences in TCR yield between samples came mainly from small differences in library volumes within the pool. This study followed changes in the peripheral blood TCR repertoire in vivo during primary and secondary sensitization of alopecia patients to the hapten diphenylcyclopropenone (DPC). From each blood RNA sample, both TCR alpha and TCR beta chains were sequenced. Summary of the overall study and its limitations: The number of TCRs above 1 in 1000 frequency did not change with DPC sensitization; there was no evidence of global repertoire structure alterations. Repeated subsampling changed both the strength of the expansion versus patch-test correlation and the threshold at which that correlation became significant.

Libraries were made using 5' RACE. TCRdb lists the instrument as Illumina MiSeq. During library preparation, unique molecular identifiers were attached to individual cDNA molecules so that TCRs could be counted in a quantitative, reproducible way. Per the authors' processing: A median of roughly 98,000 TCRs per sample was observed, with a range of about 23,224 to 750,000. V, J and CDR3 annotation of the TCR reads was carried out using the Decombinator software suite. Every sample was subsampled to the same number of TCRs (28,000) for the PS versus PT1 abundance plots. Expanded TCRs were defined as absent before sensitization and observed at least eight times at the 2-week time point. TCRdb itself trimmed the public reads at Q25 with fastp, ran MiXCR and retained productive beta chains. Records with the same CDR3 protein are collapsed into one entry carrying the most frequent genes and DNA. TCRdb assigned the V and J calls; the authors' analysis was not used. Present in this sample are about 140,000 distinct CDR3 sequences, around 4% of which were seen just once. The ten largest account for approximately 1.4% of the sample.

Total RNA was extracted from unfractionated whole blood collected in Tempus Blood RNA tubes. A handful of healthy volunteers were used as TCR sequencing controls and were bled at day 0, 2 weeks and 6 weeks. Cut back by 0 bases and 6 bases, the V and J ends lie 15 bases apart. CDR3 length: 15 amino acids, cysteine to phenylalanine. Only the CDR3 portion is preserved as DNA: 45 bases, with reading frame beginning at the first base. CDR1 and CDR2 are drawn from the germline V gene: LGHNA, YSLEER. This TCR derives from a female donor in good health. The sequence links TRBV4-3 to TRBJ2-7; perhaps TRBD2 is the D gene, with 5 bases matching. The CDR3 amino acid sequence is: CASSQDIFYAGEQYF. The nucleotide sequence is TGCGCCAGCAGCCAAGATATTTTCTACGCGGGCGAGCAGTACTTC.